This is a list of T cell receptor beta chains from one sample in a study of PD-1 blockade in mismatch repair-deficient tumors. TCRdb keeps only in-frame clones here, not all; method: immunoSEQ multiplex PCR. In the table there are some 110,000 clones, around three quarters of which are singletons. Source: peripheral blood, taken 60 weeks after starting pembrolizumab. Receptors were obtained from an adult with mismatch repair-deficient cancer. CDR3s include the opening cysteine and the closing phenylalanine or tryptophan. The D gene is left open where the match is weak. A clone size is listed for some rows: how often the clone was seen (once, few, many), or a class if it is expanded.

v_gene: TRBV6-1
j_gene: TRBJ2-1
abundance: once
d_gene: TRBD2
CDR3aa: CGLARNNEQFF
CDR3nt: TGTGGACTAGCGCGCAACAATGAGCAGTTCTTC

v_gene: TRBV5-5
j_gene: TRBJ1-2
abundance: .
d_gene: TRBD1
CDR3aa: CASSLRTGDDYGYTF
CDR3nt: TGTGCCAGCAGCCTAAGGACAGGGGACGACTATGGCTACACCTTC

v_gene: TRBV5-4
j_gene: TRBJ2-5
abundance: .
d_gene: .
CDR3aa: CASSFAPQHQETQYF
CDR3nt: TGTGCCAGCAGCTTTGCCCCCCAACACCAAGAGACCCAGTACTTC

v_gene: TRBV5-1
j_gene: TRBJ2-7
abundance: .
d_gene: TRBD1
CDR3aa: CASSLRQQGFNEQYF
CDR3nt: TGCGCCAGCAGCTTGCGTCAACAGGGGTTCAACGAGCAGTACTTC

v_gene: TRBV7-2
j_gene: TRBJ1-1
abundance: .
d_gene: .
CDR3aa: CASSLGPKKVTEAFF
CDR3nt: TGTGCCAGCAGCTTAGGACCTAAAAAGGTCACTGAAGCTTTCTTT

v_gene: TRBV18
j_gene: TRBJ1-5
abundance: .
d_gene: TRBD1
CDR3aa: CASSPRVGQGINQPQHF
CDR3nt: TGTGCCAGCTCACCACGAGTGGGACAGGGAATCAATCAGCCCCAGCATTTT

v_gene: TRBV7-6
j_gene: TRBJ2-1
abundance: .
d_gene: TRBD1
CDR3aa: CASSLAGQGYNEQFF
CDR3nt: TGTGCCAGCAGCTTGGCGGGACAGGGGTACAATGAGCAGTTCTTC

v_gene: TRBV29-1
j_gene: TRBJ1-4
abundance: .
d_gene: .
CDR3aa: CSVEGKGATNEKLFF
CDR3nt: TGCAGCGTTGAAGGAAAGGGAGCAACTAATGAAAAACTGTTTTTT

v_gene: TRBV10-3
j_gene: TRBJ2-3
abundance: .
d_gene: .
CDR3aa: CAISESGTDTQYF
CDR3nt: TGTGCCATCAGTGAAAGCGGCACAGATACGCAGTATTTT

v_gene: TRBV9
j_gene: TRBJ2-1
abundance: once
d_gene: TRBD2
CDR3aa: CASSVGQRELNEQFF
CDR3nt: TGTGCCAGCAGCGTAGGACAGCGGGAGCTAAATGAGCAGTTCTTC

v_gene: TRBV7-9
j_gene: TRBJ1-2
abundance: .
d_gene: .
CDR3aa: CASTPQLSYGYTF
CDR3nt: TGTGCCAGCACTCCGCAGCTTAGCTATGGCTACACCTTC

v_gene: TRBV6-1
j_gene: TRBJ1-5
abundance: .
d_gene: .
CDR3aa: CASSSGQGKPQHF
CDR3nt: TGTGCCAGCAGTTCGGGACAAGGGAAGCCCCAGCATTTT

v_gene: TRBV7-2
j_gene: TRBJ2-1
abundance: .
d_gene: .
CDR3aa: CASSLGLSYNEQFF
CDR3nt: TGTGCCAGCAGCTTAGGTCTTTCATACAATGAGCAGTTCTTC

v_gene: TRBV27
j_gene: TRBJ1-1
abundance: .
d_gene: .
CDR3aa: CASRQYRSVGSNTEAFF
CDR3nt: TGTGCCAGCAGGCAATACAGGTCTGTGGGATCGAACACTGAAGCTTTCTTT

v_gene: TRBV2
j_gene: TRBJ2-1
abundance: .
d_gene: .
CDR3aa: CASKGYNEQFF
CDR3nt: TGTGCCAGCAAGGGGTACAATGAGCAGTTCTTC

v_gene: TRBV6-6
j_gene: TRBJ1-1
abundance: .
d_gene: TRBD1
CDR3aa: CASSNTGGVNTEAFF
CDR3nt: TGTGCCAGCAGCAATACAGGGGGTGTGAACACTGAAGCTTTCTTT

v_gene: TRBV28
j_gene: TRBJ2-1
abundance: .
d_gene: TRBD2
CDR3aa: CASLLAGVNEQFF
CDR3nt: TGTGCCAGCCTACTAGCGGGGGTTAATGAGCAGTTCTTC

v_gene: TRBV30
j_gene: TRBJ1-1
abundance: .
d_gene: TRBD1
CDR3aa: CAWTDRGNVEAFF
CDR3nt: TGTGCCTGGACGGACAGGGGGAACGTAGAAGCTTTCTTT